This T cell receptor beta chain stems from a study of glioma-infiltrating T cells after dendritic cell vaccination. The table came from immunoSEQ multiplex PCR; TCRdb's copy has only in-frame clones and leaves some out. The table includes approximately 46,000 clones, 75% to 90% detected once. Trimming pared 6 bases from V and 3 bases from J, leaving 12 bases between. The CDR3 contains 13 residues. CDR1 and CDR2 from the germline V gene are SNHLY and FYNNEI. Time point of the sample: after dendritic cell vaccination, including at tumor progression/relapse. The starting material was blood, obtained after dendritic cell vaccination. The clonotype comes from a human donor with glioblastoma. The V gene is TRBV2, the J gene TRBJ2-7, with D uncertain. CDR3 sequence: CASRSALRYEQYF. For the CDR3, the DNA is TGTGCCAGCAGAAGCGCCCTCCGCTACGAGCAGTACTTC.